This entry describes one TCR beta chain. These data belong to a study of control samples from healthy donors and cancer patients. Sequenced by immunoSEQ multiplex PCR; TCRdb stores in-frame clones only, minus some. The table has about 77,000 clones, around 92% seen once. This CDR3 is built from 13 residues. Germline CDR1 reads SGHRS; CDR2 reads YFSETQ. Trimming took off 5 bases at V and 4 bases at J, with 12 bases between the two ends. The TCR sequence derives from a woman between 55 and 75 years old in good health. The chain uses TRBV5-1 and TRBJ1-2; D possibly corresponds to TRBD1 (6 bases). Sample: blood. The CDR3 coding sequence is TGCGCCAGCAGTAGGGGGGATCGCTATGGCTACACCTTC. It specifies CASSRGDRYGYTF.